This entry lists 14 T cell receptor beta chains sequenced from one sample in a study of early T cells in non-severe SARS-CoV-2 infection. TCRdb reprocessed the 5' RACE reads via MiXCR and lists one record per CDR3 protein. The table includes 64,000 or so distinct CDR3 sequences, about 10% detected once. Sequencing used whole blood, obtained at baseline. These receptors were taken from an adult who was a healthcare worker with PCR-confirmed SARS-CoV-2 infection or an uninfected control (not recorded which).

This clonotype has a handful of counts. The gene calls are TRBV7-9 and TRBJ2-5; the D gene is possibly TRBD1 (6 bases). The CDR3 is 15 amino acids. V gave up 0 bases and J gave up 5 bases, with 13 bases separating them. Germline CDR1 is SEHNR and CDR2 is FQNEAQ (reference sequence). The CDR3 DNA reads TGTGCCAGCAGCTTAGCAGGTGGGGGCGCGGAGACCCAGTACTTC. It yields the protein CASSLAGGGAETQYF. Looking up the rest from reference TRBV7-9 and TRBJ2-5 gives the full variable domain: DTGVSQNPRHKITKRGQNVTFRCDPISEHNRLYWYRQTLGQGPEFLTYFQNEAQLEKSRLLSDRFSAERPKGSFSTLEIQRTEQGDSAMYLCASSLAGGGAETQYFGPGTRLLVL.

This clonotype came up many times. This chain uses TRBV7-8 with TRBJ2-7; D possibly corresponds to TRBD1 (6 bases). V was trimmed by 6 bases and J by 2 bases, leaving 17 bases between them. From germline, CDR1 is SGHVS and CDR2 FQNEAQ. This CDR3 comprises 15 residues. CDR3 DNA: TGTGCCAGCAGTCGAGAAGGGGGATCCCCCTACGAGCAGTACTTC. Protein product: CASSREGGSPYEQYF.

The chain couples TRBV5-4 to TRBJ2-5; 8 bases fit TRBD1. Germline V CDR1 and CDR2: SGHNT, YYREEE (reference sequence). V lost 4 bases to trimming and J lost 5 bases; unmatched junction nucleotides: 7. The CDR3 length is 14 residues. This CDR3 is CASSAGQAVETQYF. DNA of the CDR3: TGTGCCAGCAGCGCGGGACAGGCCGTGGAGACCCAGTACTTC.

The chain carries TRBV11-2 and TRBJ2-5; 8 bases map to TRBD2. CDR3 length equals 14 residues. Germline trimming cut 3 bases from V and 5 bases from J; bases unmatched to any gene: 5. The germline CDR1 and CDR2 sequences are SGHAT and FQNNGV. Written as DNA, the CDR3 is TGTGCCAGCAGCTTTCCGGGGGGGCTGGAGACCCAGTACTTC. Residues: CASSFPGGLETQYF.

The rearrangement joins TRBV7-2 to TRBJ1-3; 7 bases agree with TRBD1. This CDR3 has 16 residues. Per germline, CDR1 SGHTA and CDR2 FQGNSA. V shed 5 bases, J shed 0 bases, and the junction held 7 bases outside the gene matches. The CDR3 loop reads CASSRDRASSGNTIYF. DNA for the CDR3: TGTGCCAGCAGCCGAGACAGGGCGAGCTCTGGAAACACCATATATTTT.

This clonotype occurred a few times. The chain combines TRBV20-1 with TRBJ2-1, with 8 bases that match TRBD1. This CDR3 has 14 amino acids. V was clipped by 2 bases and J by 5 bases; unmatched bases: 5. Per the germline V gene, CDR1 is DFQATT and CDR2 is SNEGSKA (reference sequence). The DNA for the CDR3 is TGCAGTGCTAGAAGGGGACAGGTTAACAATGAGCAGTTCTTC. Translation: CSARRGQVNNEQFF.

Ten or more counts support this clonotype. This chain uses TRBV5-1 with TRBJ2-7, with no clear D. Germline lookup yields CDR1 SGHRS and CDR2 YFSETQ. The CDR3 totals 13 residues. V was trimmed by 0 bases and J by 2 bases, leaving 6 bases between them. CDR3 DNA: TGCGCCAGCAGCTTGGGTCCAGCCTACGAGCAGTACTTC. This translates into CASSLGPAYEQYF. The whole variable domain, remainder taken from reference TRBV5-1 and TRBJ2-7, is KAGVTQTPRYLIKTRGQQVTLSCSPISGHRSVSWYQQTPGQGLQFLFEYFSETQRNKGNFPGRFSGRQFSNSRSEMNVSTLELGDSALYLCASSLGPAYEQYFGPGTRLTVT.

This clonotype was picked up many times. The chain is built from TRBV20-1 and TRBJ1-1; 7 bases align to TRBD1. Germline CDR1 is DFQATT and CDR2 is SNEGSKA (reference sequence). J lost 11 bases, V lost 0 bases, and 12 bases had no gene match. The CDR3 has 14 residues. This CDR3 is CSARESASDRAAFF. The CDR3 DNA reads as TGCAGTGCTAGAGAGTCGGCGTCAGACAGGGCTGCTTTCTTT.

In this sample, this clonotype turned up a few times. The gene calls are TRBV10-3 and TRBJ1-2; 8 nucleotides match TRBD1. The CDR3 spans 15 residues. V was pared by 7 bases and J by 4 bases, with 11 bases of the junction left unmatched. Germline values: CDR1 ENHRY, CDR2 SYGVKD. As DNA, the CDR3 is TGTGCCATCAAGGCCGACAGGGGTACGAGCTATGGCTACACCTTC. Translated: CAIKADRGTSYGYTF.

This clonotype appeared a few times. The chain has TRBV18 and TRBJ1-5; 7 nucleotides match TRBD1. CDR3 length: 14 amino acids. Germline loops: CDR1 KGHSH, CDR2 LQKENI. V lost 6 bases to trimming and J lost 7 bases; unmatched junction nucleotides: 9. CDR3 amino acids: CASSQTGAVQPQHF. In DNA, the CDR3 is TGTGCCAGCTCGCAAACAGGGGCGGTCCAGCCCCAGCATTTT.

V is TRBV11-1 and J is TRBJ2-3, with 7 bases that match TRBD1. V was clipped by 3 bases and J by 0 bases; unmatched bases: 0. This CDR3 comprises 14 residues. Germline loops: CDR1 SGHAT, CDR2 FQDESV (reference sequence). The CDR3 here is CASSFRGSTDTQYF. Written as DNA, the CDR3 is TGTGCCAGCAGCTTCAGGGGGAGCACAGATACGCAGTATTTT.

This clonotype has only a few counts. The chain uses TRBV18 and TRBJ1-1; 8 nucleotides align to TRBD1. This CDR3 is 17 amino acids long. Germline lookup yields CDR1 KGHSH and CDR2 LQKENI. Trimming took 2 bases from V and 3 from J; bases not matched to a gene: 11. The CDR3 region has the DNA TGTGCCAGCTCACCAACCCCAACAGGGGGTACGTACACTGAAGCTTTCTTT. This gives the protein CASSPTPTGGTYTEAFF. Looking up the rest from reference TRBV18 and TRBJ1-1 gives the full variable domain: NAGVMQNPRHLVRRRGQEARLRCSPMKGHSHVYWYRQLPEEGLKFMVYLQKENIIDESGMPKERFSAEFPKEGPSILRIQQVVRGDSAAYFCASSPTPTGGTYTEAFFGQGTRLTVV.

Many counts were recorded for this clonotype. V usage is TRBV27 and J usage is TRBJ2-5; no definite D call. This CDR3 is built from 14 residues. The V end was cut by 3 bases, the J end by 5 bases, with 13 bases between. CDR1 MNHEY and CDR2 SMNVEV come from the germline V gene (reference sequence). The CDR3 loop is CASSLQRVAETQYF. In DNA form, the CDR3 reads TGTGCCAGCAGTTTGCAAAGGGTCGCGGAGACCCAGTACTTC.

V usage is TRBV7-8 and J usage is TRBJ2-5; 8 positions match TRBD2. Germline-derived CDR1 and CDR2 are SGHVS and FQNEAQ. The CDR3 is 14 amino acids. The V segment lost 5 bases and the J segment 6 bases; nucleotides outside the gene matches: 8. The CDR3 DNA reads as TGTGCCAGCAGCCCCGGGGGGGGCCTACAGACCCAGTACTTC. Encoded protein: CASSPGGGLQTQYF. The full variable domain, in which reference TRBV7-8 and TRBJ2-5 provide the parts outside the CDR3, is GAGVSQSPRYKVAKRGQDVALRCDPISGHVSLFWYQQALGQGPEFLTYFQNEAQLDKSGLPSDRFFAERPEGSVSTLKIQRTQQEDSAVYLCASSPGGGLQTQYFGPGTRLLVL.